The 25 T cell receptor beta chains below come from one sample, sequenced in a study of shared clonotypes between healthy human individuals. Using immunoSEQ multiplex PCR, the repertoire was profiled, and TCRdb retains in-frame clones only, with some absent. The sample lists 650,000 to 700,000 clones, 90% seen once, with about a third in the top ten. The sequencing input was memory CD8+ T cells from PBMCs. As to subset: CD45RO+ cells pooled with CCR7-negative TemRA cells. These receptors came from a man aged 18-30 years in good health. Some clones in this sample may be carry-over from other donors' samples.

The gene calls are TRBV7-9 and TRBJ2-2; D is uncertain. The CDR3 has 12 amino acids. Germline CDR1 and CDR2: SEHNR and FQNEAQ (reference sequence). V was shortened by 3 bases and J by 5 bases, with 4 bases between the two germline ends. The CDR3 DNA sequence: TGTGCCAGCAGCTTTCCGACCGGGGAGCTGTTTTTT. Translation: CASSFPTGELFF. Variable domain in full (rest from reference TRBV7-9 and TRBJ2-2): DTGVSQNPRHKITKRGQNVTFRCDPISEHNRLYWYRQTLGQGPEFLTYFQNEAQLEKSRLLSDRFSAERPKGSFSTLEIQRTEQGDSAMYLCASSFPTGELFFGEGSRLTVL.

The chain has TRBV28 and TRBJ1-4; 9 nucleotides match TRBD1. V shed 3 bases and J 3 bases; nucleotides not matched to a gene: 11. In germline, CDR1 is MDHEN, CDR2 SYDVKM. The CDR3 totals 18 residues. The CDR3 coding sequence is TGTGCCAGCAGTTTTGGACTACAGGGGGCGAGTTCTAATGAAAAACTGTTTTTT. Its translation is CASSFGLQGASSNEKLFF. The full variable domain, its missing parts supplied by reference TRBV28 and TRBJ1-4, is DVKVTQSSRYLVKRTGEKVFLECVQDMDHENMFWYRQDPGLGLRLIYFSYDVKMKEKGDIPEGYSVSREKKERFSLILESASTNQTSMYLCASSFGLQGASSNEKLFFGSGTQLSVL.

With respect to this clone: This specimen includes other DNA sequences encoding the same CDR3. The V and J genes are TRBV7-9 and TRBJ2-7, with TRBD1 identical over 7 bases. V gave up 6 bases and J gave up 0 bases; unmatched junction bases: 2. The length of the CDR3 is 13 residues. From germline, CDR1 is SEHNR and CDR2 FQNEAQ (reference sequence). CDR3 coding DNA: TGTGCCAGCAGAGGGGACAGCTCCTACGAGCAGTACTTC. It encodes CASRGDSSYEQYF. Full variable domain (remainder filled in from reference TRBV7-9 and TRBJ2-7): DTGVSQNPRHKITKRGQNVTFRCDPISEHNRLYWYRQTLGQGPEFLTYFQNEAQLEKSRLLSDRFSAERPKGSFSTLEIQRTEQGDSAMYLCASRGDSSYEQYFGPGTRLTVT.

The V gene is TRBV21-1, the J gene TRBJ1-4; TRBD1 is the table's D call and was not checked against the DNA. TRBV21-1 is noted as a pseudogene. The CDR3 is 14 residues long. Here the CDR3 DNA reads TGTGCCAGCAGCACAGCGACAGGTGGGGAAAAACTGTTTTTT. As protein: CASSTATGGEKLFF.

The rearrangement links TRBV6-5 to TRBJ1-1, with D perhaps TRBD1 (6 bases). CDR3 length: 13 amino acids. Looked up from germline, CDR1 is MNHEY and CDR2 is SVGAGI. Trimming cost V 5 bases and J 7 bases, with 14 bases left between them. The CDR3 region is CASSHRGLNEAFF. The CDR3 DNA reads as TGTGCCAGCAGTCACCGGGGGCTCAATGAAGCTTTCTTT.

This chain joins TRBV7-7 and TRBJ2-2; 15 bases align to TRBD2. Per the germline V gene, CDR1 is SSHAT and CDR2 is FNYEAQ (reference sequence). Trimming at V came to 2 bases and at J to 6 bases, leaving 4 bases not matched to a gene. The CDR3 is 17 residues long. The CDR3 region has the DNA TGTGCCAGCAGCTTAAGGACTAGCGGGAGGGCCTCCGGGGAGCTGTTTTTT. Protein: CASSLRTSGRASGELFF.

The CDR3 DNA is TGTGCCACCAGCGGACAGAGGGGCACTGAAGCTTTCTTT. It codes for CATSGQRGTEAFF. The rearrangement uses TRBV15 and TRBJ1-1, with D possibly TRBD1 on 6 matching bases. Trimming removed 5 bases from V and 4 bases from J, with 11 bases in between. The CDR3 extends over 13 amino acids. Germline V gene lookup returns CDR1 LNHNV and CDR2 YYDKDF (reference sequence).

The genes are TRBV6-5 and TRBJ2-7; D remains unclear. V lost 2 bases to trimming and J lost 5 bases, with 10 bases between them. In germline, CDR1 is MNHEY, CDR2 SVGAGI. This CDR3 is 13 amino acids long. CDR3 residues: CASSYAFPNEQYF. CDR3 DNA: TGTGCCAGCAGTTACGCGTTCCCGAACGAGCAGTACTTC.

This clone was seen just once. CDR3 loop: CASSQLGAGAFSYEQYF. In DNA form, the CDR3 reads TGTGCCAGCAGCCAGCTGGGGGCAGGGGCATTCTCCTACGAGCAGTACTTC. The rearrangement links TRBV14 to TRBJ2-7, with D possibly being TRBD1 (6 bases). Germline lookup yields CDR1 SGHDN and CDR2 FVKESK. Trimming left V 3 bases short and J 0 bases short, with 18 bases between. The CDR3 covers 17 residues.

V is TRBV19 and J is TRBJ2-2; TRBD1 might be the D (5 bases). Germline values: CDR1 LNHDA, CDR2 SQIVND (reference sequence). V was cut by 7 bases and J by 7 bases, with 13 bases left in between. This CDR3 region has 13 residues. CDR3 sequence reads: CASKAGRGGELFF. The DNA of the CDR3 is TGTGCCAGTAAGGCAGGGCGTGGCGGGGAGCTGTTTTTT.

The chain is built from TRBV7-9 and TRBJ2-7, with 8 bases lining up with TRBD1. This CDR3 contains 17 residues. Germline CDR1 reads SEHNR; CDR2 reads FQNEAQ (reference sequence). Trimming took 6 bases from V and 4 from J; bases not matched to a gene: 17. Written as DNA, the CDR3 is TGTGCCAGCAGACGTAGATTGACAGGGGAGGATCTATACGAGCAGTACTTC. As protein: CASRRRLTGEDLYEQYF.

The chain recombines TRBV28 with TRBJ2-5; D unclear. The CDR3 contains 14 residues. The germline gives CDR1 MDHEN, CDR2 SYDVKM. V was cut by 5 bases and J by 5 bases, with 15 bases left in between. CDR3 residues: CASSVDELRETQYF. CDR3 in DNA: TGTGCCAGCAGTGTCGACGAACTGCGGGAGACCCAGTACTTC.

The CDR3 DNA follows: TGCGCCAGCAGCTGGACAGGGGGAGAGGACGAGCAGTACTTC. The encoded protein is CASSWTGGEDEQYF. J is TRBJ2-7 and V is TRBV5-1; 10 bases align to TRBD1. This CDR3 is 14 amino acids long. The germline V gene encodes CDR1 SGHRS and CDR2 YFSETQ. V shed 3 bases and J 5 bases; nucleotides not matched to a gene: 5.

The gene calls are TRBV2 and TRBJ2-7, with 9 bases aligning to TRBD2. Trimming at V came to 2 bases and at J to 6 bases, leaving 5 bases not matched to a gene. From germline, CDR1 is SNHLY and CDR2 FYNNEI. This CDR3 contains 14 residues. DNA of the CDR3: TGTGCCAGCAGTGAATGGCGGGAGGGCTCCGAGCAGTACTTC. It codes for CASSEWREGSEQYF.

This sequence joins TRBV6-5 and TRBJ1-2; 9 bases map to TRBD1. V shed 7 bases and J 4 bases; nucleotides not matched to a gene: 7. This CDR3 has 14 amino acids. The germline V gene has CDR1 MNHEY and CDR2 SVGAGI. CDR3 amino acids: CASNGQGTLYGYTF. The CDR3 bases are TGTGCCAGCAATGGACAGGGGACCCTCTATGGCTACACCTTC.

The chain joins TRBV19 to TRBJ2-1, with 7 bases that match TRBD1. This CDR3 comprises 17 residues. Germline V CDR1 and CDR2: LNHDA, SQIVND (reference sequence). With 0 bases clipped from V and 6 bases from J, the junction kept 11 bases outside the gene matches. CDR3 sequence reads: CASSIDLRQGVGNEQFF. The CDR3 DNA sequence: TGTGCCAGTAGTATAGATCTAAGGCAGGGGGTTGGCAATGAGCAGTTCTTC.

J is TRBJ2-7 and V is TRBV21-1. TRBV21-1 is a pseudogene locus. The CDR3 is made up of 15 amino acids. The chain's CDR3 is CASIVPLRWGYEQYF. In nucleotides, the CDR3 is TGTGCCAGCATTGTCCCGCTCCGATGGGGCTACGAGCAGTACTTC.

Turning to this clone: Sequence at one end of the junction differs from germline and may be a read error. The rearrangement joins TRBV5-6 to TRBJ2-7; 7 positions agree with TRBD2. Germline CDR1 reads SGHDT; CDR2 reads YYEEEE. This CDR3 region has 16 residues. CDR3 DNA sequence: TGTGCCAGCACCTTGGGCGGCGGGCGGGGGAGCTACGAGCAGTACTTC. Amino acids: CASTLGGGRGSYEQYF.

J is TRBJ1-1 and V is TRBV11-1, with no clear D. This CDR3 is built from 14 residues. V was shortened by 5 bases and J by 6 bases, with 16 bases between the two germline ends. CDR1 is SGHAT and CDR2 is FQDESV in the germline V gene (reference sequence). CDR3 nucleotide sequence: TGTGCCAGCAGCCCGACCGAATGGGTCGCTGAAGCTTTCTTT. It is translated as CASSPTEWVAEAFF.

The V and J genes are TRBV6-1 and TRBJ2-7; D possibly corresponds to TRBD2 (5 bases). The germline gives CDR1 MNHNS, CDR2 SASEGT. This CDR3 spans 14 amino acids. Trimming stripped 7 bases from V and 2 bases from J, with 15 bases between. The CDR3 protein is CASNNLALPYEQYF. The CDR3 DNA follows: TGTGCCAGCAATAATCTAGCCCTCCCCTACGAGCAGTACTTC.

The rearrangement links TRBV6-1 to TRBJ2-5; the D call may be TRBD1 or TRBD2 (6 bases each). The V end was cut by 6 bases, the J end by 5 bases, with 13 bases between. The CDR3 runs to 13 residues. Germline assignment: CDR1 MNHNS and CDR2 SASEGT. For the CDR3, the DNA is TGTGCCAGCAGAAAAAAAGGGGGGGAGACCCAGTACTTC. The encoded protein is CASRKKGGETQYF.

The chain combines TRBV5-4 with TRBJ2-5; D is unclear. The CDR3 is 15 residues long. V was pared by 5 bases and J by 4 bases, with 18 bases between. Germline CDR1 is SGHNT and CDR2 is YYREEE (reference sequence). CDR3 nucleotides: TGTGCCAGCAGTTACTACACAAATTCTCCAGAGACCCAGTACTTC. This sequence encodes CASSYYTNSPETQYF.

The chain joins TRBV13 to TRBJ2-3; tentative D call: TRBD2 (5 bases). This CDR3 region has 15 residues. In germline, CDR1 is PRHDT, CDR2 FYEKMQ (reference sequence). V was clipped by 0 bases and J by 1 base, with 8 bases between them. The CDR3 DNA reads as TGTGCCAGCAGCTTAGGAGTTAGCGGCACAGATACGCAGTATTTT. This translates into CASSLGVSGTDTQYF.

This clone was seen at least ten times. This chain uses TRBV5-5 with TRBJ2-5, with TRBD1 identical over 10 bases. Germline V CDR1 and CDR2: SGHKS, YYEKEE (reference sequence). The V and J ends lost 2 bases and 7 bases, in that order; junction bases with no gene match: 8. The CDR3 runs 15 residues. The CDR3 coding sequence is TGTGCCAGCAGCTTAGGGGGGACAGGGGCGGGGACCCAGTACTTC. It codes for CASSLGGTGAGTQYF.

CDR3 nucleotide sequence: TGTGCCAGCAGTTCCACCCCCGGGAGAAGCACTGGGGCCAACGTCCTGACTTTC. This codes for CASSSTPGRSTGANVLTF. This chain connects TRBV28 to TRBJ2-6; D perhaps matches TRBD2 (6 bases). This CDR3 has 18 amino acids. V was cut by 4 bases and J by 2 bases, with 18 bases left in between. The germline gives CDR1 MDHEN, CDR2 SYDVKM.